The clone carrying this T cell receptor (beta chain) was picked up a small number of times. Method: immunoSEQ multiplex PCR; TCRdb's copy keeps in-frame clones and lacks some. The sample has some 25,000 clones, around 83% seen once; the top ten hold approximately 3.7%. This sample was taken from a study of lymphopenia after photon versus proton radiotherapy. The CDR3 is 14 residues long. Germline V gives CDR1 MNHEY, CDR2 SVGAGI. V dropped 8 bases and J dropped 4; count of bases not matched to a gene: 6. This sequence originates from a woman in her fifties or sixties with pancreatic cancer. The genes are TRBV6-5 and TRBJ2-1; 9 bases are a match to TRBD2. This sample comprised peripheral blood, obtained from a patient treated with photon-based radiotherapy. CDR3 DNA sequence: TGTGCCAGCGGGGGACTAGCCAGATACAATGAGCAGTTCTTC. Protein sequence: CASGGLARYNEQFF.